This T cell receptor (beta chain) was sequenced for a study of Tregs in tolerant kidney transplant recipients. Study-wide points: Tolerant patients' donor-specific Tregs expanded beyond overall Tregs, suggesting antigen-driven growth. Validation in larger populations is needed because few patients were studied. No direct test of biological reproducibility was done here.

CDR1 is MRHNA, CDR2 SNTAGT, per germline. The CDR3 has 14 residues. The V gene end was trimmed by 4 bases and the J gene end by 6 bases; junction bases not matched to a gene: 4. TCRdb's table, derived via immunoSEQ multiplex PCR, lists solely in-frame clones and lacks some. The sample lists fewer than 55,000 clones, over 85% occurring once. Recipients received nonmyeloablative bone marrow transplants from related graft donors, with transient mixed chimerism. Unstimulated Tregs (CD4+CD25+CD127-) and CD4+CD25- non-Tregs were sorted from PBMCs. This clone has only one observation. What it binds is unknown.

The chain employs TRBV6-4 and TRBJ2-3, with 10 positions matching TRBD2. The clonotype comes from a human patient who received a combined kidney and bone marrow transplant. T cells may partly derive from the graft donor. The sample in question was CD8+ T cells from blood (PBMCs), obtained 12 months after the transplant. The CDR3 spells CASSVAGGPDTQYF. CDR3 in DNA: TGTGCCAGCAGTGTAGCGGGAGGCCCGGATACGCAGTATTTT.